Below are 15 T cell receptor beta chains sequenced from a single sample in a study of blood T cell repertoires in COVID-19. TCRdb keeps only in-frame clones here, not all; method: immunoSEQ multiplex PCR. The sample lists 240,000 or so clones, 70% to 75% occurring once. The sample consisted of peripheral blood. These receptors came from a woman of 80 years or more with acute or convalescent COVID-19.

This chain joins TRBV24-1 and TRBJ2-1, with 8 bases aligning to TRBD1. V lost 4 bases and J lost 9; bases outside the gene matches: 4. This CDR3 spans 13 amino acids. The germline V gene encodes CDR1 KGHDR and CDR2 SFDVKD. The CDR3 here is CATSETDRGEQFF. CDR3 sequence (DNA): TGTGCCACCAGTGAAACAGACAGGGGTGAGCAGTTCTTC.

The chain has TRBV10-1 and TRBJ2-5; TRBD2 aligns across 9 bases. V trimming: 5 bases; J trimming: 9 bases; junction bases outside the gene matches: 13. There are 15 residues in the CDR3. Germline V gives CDR1 WNHNN, CDR2 SYGVQD (reference sequence). CDR3 sequence (DNA): TGCGCCAGCAGTTCGACTAGCGGCATTCGAGGACCCCAGTACTTC. Translating gives CASSSTSGIRGPQYF.

This chain uses TRBV27 with TRBJ2-4, with 9 bases lining up with TRBD2. Germline V lookup: CDR1 MNHEY, CDR2 SMNVEV (reference sequence). The CDR3 consists of 15 residues. V lost 5 bases to trimming and J lost 9 bases; unmatched junction nucleotides: 11. This CDR3 is CASSPLGSGSIIQYF. CDR3 nucleotides: TGTGCCAGCAGTCCCCTAGGTAGCGGGAGTATCATTCAGTACTTC.

The V gene is TRBV2, the J gene TRBJ2-7; 8 bases agree with TRBD1. CDR1 is SNHLY and CDR2 is FYNNEI in the germline V gene. The trim removed 4 bases at V and 3 bases at J, leaving 8 bases unmatched. The CDR3 contains 15 residues. Here the CDR3 DNA reads TGTGCCAGCAGTGGAGGGGACAGGAGATACTACGAGCAGTACTTC. Its translation: CASSGGDRRYYEQYF.

This clone has only one observation. The V call is TRBV12-3 or TRBV12-4, the J call TRBJ1-1; D might be TRBD1 (6 bases). The ends were cut back, 4 bases at V and 5 bases at J, with 11 bases in the middle. CDR3 length equals 13 residues. CDR3 in DNA: TGTGCCAGCAGTTACCAGGGGTCGACTGAAGCTTTCTTT. It encodes CASSYQGSTEAFF.

This chain links TRBV7-3 with TRBJ1-4; 8 nucleotides match TRBD1. Germline V gene sequence: CDR1 SGHTA, CDR2 FQGTGA. V shed 3 bases and J 6 bases; nucleotides not matched to a gene: 18. The CDR3 spans 19 residues. The CDR3 region has the DNA TGTGCCAGCAGCTTTCCTGAGCACCACCCAGGGGGCGGCGATGAAAAACTGTTTTTT. Its translation is CASSFPEHHPGGGDEKLFF.

The chain carries TRBV19 and TRBJ2-2; 11 nucleotides agree with TRBD2. After removal of 7 bases from V and 4 bases from J, the junction contained 8 bases not matched to a gene. From germline, CDR1 is LNHDA and CDR2 SQIVND (reference sequence). This CDR3 spans 16 amino acids. CDR3 in amino acids: CASKNLAGGRTGELFF. In nucleotides, the CDR3 is TGTGCCAGTAAAAACCTAGCGGGGGGTCGCACCGGGGAGCTGTTTTTT.

The chain links TRBV9 to TRBJ2-1, with TRBD1 identical over 8 bases. From germline, CDR1 is SGDLS and CDR2 YYNGEE. The CDR3 has 15 amino acids. J was trimmed by 4 bases and V by 2 bases; bases with no gene match: 5. This CDR3 is CASSVAGQEYNEQFF. CDR3 DNA: TGTGCCAGCAGCGTCGCGGGACAGGAATACAATGAGCAGTTCTTC.

This clone was observed once. J is TRBJ2-3 and V is TRBV5-6; TRBD1 is a possible D gene (6 bases). In germline, CDR1 is SGHDT, CDR2 YYEEEE. This CDR3 spans 13 amino acids. V was trimmed by 7 bases and J by 3 bases, leaving 12 bases between them. CDR3 nucleotides: TGTGCCAGCCACAGGGAAAGGACAGATACGCAGTATTTT. This encodes CASHRERTDTQYF.

This clone was observed a single time. At the DNA level, this CDR3 is encoded by other sequences in the same sample as well. CDR3 sequence: CASSYSRQGNGYTF. The CDR3, as DNA: TGTGCCAGCAGTTACTCGAGACAGGGAAATGGCTACACCTTC. This chain connects TRBV6-5 to TRBJ1-2; 7 nucleotides agree with TRBD1. The CDR3 sequence is 14 residues long. With V trimmed by 0 bases and J by 6 bases, 4 bases remained unmatched. Germline V lookup: CDR1 MNHEY, CDR2 SVGAGI.

The V and J genes are TRBV12-3 or TRBV12-4 and TRBJ2-3, with 10 bases fitting TRBD1. CDR3 length: 13 amino acids. V lost 4 bases and J lost 11; bases outside the gene matches: 6. The CDR3 loop is CASSSSGTGVQYF. CDR3 nucleotide sequence: TGTGCCAGCAGTTCATCCGGGACAGGGGTGCAGTATTTT.

This clone was observed a single time. The genes are TRBV6-5 and TRBJ1-3, with TRBD1 identical over 10 bases. The CDR3 runs to 15 residues. V lost 3 bases to trimming and J lost 2 bases; unmatched junction nucleotides: 1. CDR1 is MNHEY and CDR2 is SVGAGI in the germline V gene. The CDR3 DNA follows: TGTGCCAGCAGTTATGGGACAGGGGCTGGAAACACCATATATTTT. The encoded protein is CASSYGTGAGNTIYF.

The J gene is TRBJ1-6, the V gene TRBV7-2, with 8 bases identical to TRBD1. With 1 base clipped from V and 7 bases from J, the junction kept 12 bases outside the gene matches. This CDR3 has 18 residues. Germline V gene data show CDR1 as SGHTA and CDR2 as FQGNSA. In DNA, the CDR3 is TGTGCCAGCAGCTTAGGGCAGGGGGCCTCCTCACCCAATTCACCCCTCCACTTT. Amino acids: CASSLGQGASSPNSPLHF.

This chain's CDR3 is CASSSPGGTDTQYF. CDR3 bases: TGTGCCAGCAGCTCCCCGGGGGGAACAGATACGCAGTATTTT. This chain joins TRBV5-4 and TRBJ2-3, with 7 nucleotides matching TRBD2. CDR3 length: 14 amino acids. Trimming cost V 3 bases and J 3 bases; bases outside gene matches: 4. The germline CDR1 and CDR2 sequences are SGHNT and YYREEE (reference sequence).

The rearrangement links TRBV28 to TRBJ2-7; D call uncertain. Looked up from germline, CDR1 is MDHEN and CDR2 is SYDVKM. Trimming left V 0 bases short and J 2 bases short, with 11 bases between. The CDR3 is made up of 15 amino acids. CDR3 nucleotides: TGTGCCAGCAGTTTATGGACATTCTTCACCTACGAGCAGTACTTC. Its translation is CASSLWTFFTYEQYF.